The rows below give T cell receptor beta chains drawn from one sample of a study of post-analysis software for immune sequencing data. A single record per CDR3 protein comes from TCRdb applying MiXCR to the PCR reads. The sample holds roughly 730,000 distinct CDR3 sequences; just under 30% are singletons and the top ten take around 0.6%. Specimen: blood. The receptors were sampled from a girl aged 5-17 years with multiple sclerosis. CDR3s include the opening cysteine and the closing phenylalanine or tryptophan. A D gene is named only where the DNA matches it firmly. A clone size is listed for some rows: how often the clone was seen (once, few, many), or a class if it is expanded.

V: TRBV20-1
D: TRBD2
size: once
J: TRBJ2-1
CDR3: CSATIGSGGRYDEQFF
DNA: TGCAGTGCCACCATAGGTTCGGGAGGGAGATACGATGAGCAGTTCTTC

V: TRBV29-1
D: TRBD2
size: NA
J: TRBJ2-5
CDR3: CSVEKRGGTQETQYF
DNA: TGCAGCGTGGAAAAGCGGGGGGGTACTCAAGAGACCCAGTACTTC

V: TRBV12-3/TRBV12-4
D: TRBD2
size: NA
J: TRBJ2-7
CDR3: CASSTLAGVHYNEQYF
DNA: TGTGCCAGCAGTACCTTAGCGGGAGTCCACTACAATGAGCAGTACTTC

V: TRBV27
D: NA
size: few
J: TRBJ1-2
CDR3: CASSFEGGYGYTF
DNA: TGTGCCAGCAGTTTCGAAGGGGGTTATGGCTACACCTTC

V: TRBV29-1
D: NA
size: NA
J: TRBJ2-2
CDR3: CSKMERGGRGDTGELFF
DNA: TGCAGTAAAATGGAGAGAGGCGGCAGGGGAGACACCGGGGAGCTGTTTTTT

V: TRBV12-3/TRBV12-4
D: TRBD1
size: few
J: TRBJ1-1
CDR3: CATQRGREDTEAFF
DNA: TGTGCCACACAAAGGGGGCGGGAGGACACTGAAGCTTTCTTT

V: TRBV5-5
D: TRBD1
size: NA
J: TRBJ1-6
CDR3: CASSLAGTGDSPLHF
DNA: TGTGCCAGCAGCTTGGCTGGGACAGGGGATTCACCCCTCCACTTT

V: TRBV6-5
D: NA
size: NA
J: TRBJ2-6
CDR3: CASSYLDRGTPTRSGANVLTF
DNA: TGTGCCAGCAGTTACTTGGACCGGGGGACGCCAACCCGCTCTGGGGCCAACGTCCTGACTTTC

V: TRBV20-1
D: NA
size: few
J: TRBJ1-1
CDR3: CSARFTGRNTEAFF
DNA: TGCAGTGCTAGATTTACAGGGCGAAACACTGAAGCTTTCTTT

V: TRBV7-7
D: NA
size: NA
J: TRBJ2-5
CDR3: CASSRRPGRMGETQYF
DNA: TGTGCCAGCAGTCGTAGACCGGGACGAATGGGGGAGACCCAGTACTTC

V: TRBV27
D: NA
size: few
J: TRBJ1-5
CDR3: CASSLDRGYQPQHF
DNA: TGTGCCAGCAGTTTAGATAGGGGTTATCAGCCCCAGCATTTT

V: TRBV6-2/TRBV6-3
D: NA
size: NA
J: TRBJ1-5
CDR3: CASTQVPGNQPQHF
DNA: TGTGCCAGCACCCAGGTTCCAGGGAATCAGCCCCAGCATTTT

V: TRBV5-4
D: TRBD2
size: NA
J: TRBJ2-1
CDR3: CASSGTTGGSYNEQFF
DNA: TGTGCCAGCAGCGGAACGACTGGCGGGAGTTACAATGAGCAGTTCTTC

V: TRBV27
D: TRBD1
size: NA
J: TRBJ2-6
CDR3: CASSYSRGGGPGANVLTF
DNA: TGTGCCAGCAGTTACAGTAGAGGGGGCGGTCCTGGGGCCAACGTCCTGACTTTC

V: TRBV5-1
D: NA
size: NA
J: TRBJ1-5
CDR3: CASSLEAGREKPQHF
DNA: TGCGCCAGCAGCTTGGAGGCAGGGAGGGAGAAGCCCCAGCATTTT

V: TRBV6-6
D: NA
size: NA
J: TRBJ2-5
CDR3: CVSTSTGAAGGETQYF
DNA: TGTGTCAGCACCTCAACAGGGGCGGCCGGAGGGGAGACCCAGTACTTC

V: TRBV7-9
D: TRBD1
size: NA
J: TRBJ2-7
CDR3: CASSSHGTGAYEQYF
DNA: TGTGCCAGCAGCTCACACGGGACAGGGGCCTACGAGCAGTACTTC

V: TRBV5-1
D: NA
size: few
J: TRBJ1-1
CDR3: CASSFGPGGTEAFF
DNA: TGCGCCAGCAGCTTCGGGCCTGGAGGAACTGAAGCTTTCTTT

V: TRBV7-2
D: NA
size: few
J: TRBJ1-1
CDR3: CASSLRGSEAFF
DNA: TGTGCCAGCAGCTTAAGGGGGAGTGAAGCTTTCTTT

V: TRBV11-3
D: NA
size: NA
J: TRBJ2-3
CDR3: CASSLELGDTQYF
DNA: TGTGCCAGCAGCTTAGAGCTTGGGGATACGCAGTATTTT

V: TRBV7-9
D: NA
size: NA
J: TRBJ2-5
CDR3: CASSHGWADLGETQYF
DNA: TGTGCCAGCAGCCACGGATGGGCGGACCTGGGAGAGACCCAGTACTTC

V: TRBV5-1
D: NA
size: many
J: TRBJ2-5
CDR3: CASSLQGIGETQYF
DNA: TGCGCCAGCAGCTTGCAAGGAATAGGAGAGACCCAGTACTTC

V: TRBV10-3
D: NA
size: NA
J: TRBJ2-7
CDR3: CAISGREYEQYF
DNA: TGTGCCATCTCTGGCAGGGAGTACGAGCAGTACTTC

V: TRBV9
D: NA
size: NA
J: TRBJ2-3
CDR3: CASSAPVGQGEADTQYF
DNA: TGTGCCAGCAGCGCTCCAGTAGGGCAGGGCGAGGCAGATACGCAGTATTTT

V: TRBV10-3
D: NA
size: NA
J: TRBJ2-2
CDR3: CAISESTPNTGELFF
DNA: TGTGCCATCAGTGAGTCCACACCCAACACCGGGGAGCTGTTTTTT

V: TRBV20-1
D: TRBD2
size: NA
J: TRBJ2-1
CDR3: CSVRVLAARTVEQFF
DNA: TGCAGTGTTAGAGTACTAGCGGCCAGAACTGTTGAGCAGTTCTTC

V: TRBV6-2/TRBV6-3
D: NA
size: many
J: TRBJ2-1
CDR3: CASSYTGYEQFF
DNA: TGTGCCAGCAGTTATACCGGGTATGAGCAGTTCTTC

V: TRBV6-5
D: NA
size: NA
J: TRBJ1-5
CDR3: CASKGDGGNQPLHF
DNA: TGTGCCAGCAAGGGGGACGGGGGCAATCAGCCCCTGCATTTT

V: TRBV6-5
D: NA
size: few
J: TRBJ2-2
CDR3: CASRADREVGELFF
DNA: TGTGCCAGCAGAGCAGACAGGGAGGTCGGGGAGCTGTTTTTT

V: TRBV12-3/TRBV12-4
D: NA
size: NA
J: TRBJ1-5
CDR3: CASSFAGQDQPQHF
DNA: TGTGCCAGCAGTTTCGCAGGGCAGGATCAGCCCCAGCATTTT

V: TRBV12-3/TRBV12-4
D: NA
size: many
J: TRBJ2-7
CDR3: CASRPQDFSYEQYF
DNA: TGTGCCAGCAGACCCCAGGACTTCTCCTACGAGCAGTACTTC

V: TRBV5-1
D: TRBD2
size: few
J: TRBJ2-3
CDR3: CASSLVGRATDTQYF
DNA: TGCGCCAGCAGCTTGGTCGGGAGGGCCACAGATACTCAGTATTTT

V: TRBV7-9
D: NA
size: few
J: TRBJ2-7
CDR3: CASSLASGREQYF
DNA: TGTGCCAGCAGCTTAGCGAGCGGGCGGGAGCAGTACTTC

V: TRBV20-1
D: NA
size: NA
J: TRBJ2-7
CDR3: CSARGNYEQYF
DNA: TGCAGTGCTAGAGGGAACTACGAGCAGTACTTC

V: TRBV11-2
D: NA
size: NA
J: TRBJ2-7
CDR3: CASNQARDEQYF
DNA: TGTGCCAGCAACCAAGCCAGGGACGAGCAGTACTTC

V: TRBV7-2
D: TRBD2
size: once
J: TRBJ2-7
CDR3: CASSLGASGRGWGPEQYF
DNA: TGTGCCAGCAGCTTAGGTGCTAGCGGGCGGGGCTGGGGACCCGAGCAGTACTTC

V: TRBV27
D: NA
size: NA
J: TRBJ2-1
CDR3: CASSFRGRLFF
DNA: TGTGCCAGCAGTTTTCGGGGGAGGCTGTTCTTC

V: TRBV29-1
D: NA
size: many
J: TRBJ2-1
CDR3: CSSREYNEQFF
DNA: TGCAGTTCTAGGGAATACAATGAGCAGTTCTTC

V: TRBV7-9
D: NA
size: NA
J: TRBJ1-1
CDR3: CASSLVSGGMPEAFF
DNA: TGTGCCAGCAGCTTAGTGTCCGGGGGGATGCCTGAAGCTTTCTTT

V: TRBV10-3
D: TRBD1
size: many
J: TRBJ2-6
CDR3: CAIRGTVSGANVLTF
DNA: TGTGCCATCAGGGGGACAGTCTCTGGGGCCAACGTCCTGACTTTC

V: TRBV20-1
D: TRBD2
size: NA
J: TRBJ2-7
CDR3: CSASPGGGWYEQYF
DNA: TGCAGTGCCTCCCCGGGGGGGGGCTGGTACGAGCAGTACTTC

V: TRBV29-1
D: NA
size: NA
J: TRBJ2-6
CDR3: CSVDGGETNVLTF
DNA: TGCAGCGTTGATGGTGGGGAAACCAACGTCCTGACTTTC

V: TRBV19
D: NA
size: NA
J: TRBJ2-7
CDR3: CASSSSKGSYEQYF
DNA: TGTGCCAGTAGTTCCTCTAAGGGATCCTACGAGCAGTACTTC